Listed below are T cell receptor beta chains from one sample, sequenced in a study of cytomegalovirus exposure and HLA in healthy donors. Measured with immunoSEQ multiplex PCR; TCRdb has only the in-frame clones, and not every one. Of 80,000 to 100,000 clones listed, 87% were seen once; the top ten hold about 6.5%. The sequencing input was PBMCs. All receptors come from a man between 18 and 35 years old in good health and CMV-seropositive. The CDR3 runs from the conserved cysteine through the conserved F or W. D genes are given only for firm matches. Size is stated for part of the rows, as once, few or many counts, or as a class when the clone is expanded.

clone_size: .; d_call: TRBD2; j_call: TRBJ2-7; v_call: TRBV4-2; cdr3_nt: TGTGCCAGCAGCCAAGATGCGGGAGGGCCGAACGAGCAGTACTTC; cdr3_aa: CASSQDAGGPNEQYF
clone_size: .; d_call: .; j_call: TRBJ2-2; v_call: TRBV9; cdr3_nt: TGTGCCAGCAGCCTCCGACAGAGCGACACCGGGGAGCTGTTTTTT; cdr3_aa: CASSLRQSDTGELFF
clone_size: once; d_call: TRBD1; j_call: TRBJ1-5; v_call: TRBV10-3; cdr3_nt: TGTGCCATCAGTGAAAGAGGGGGACAGGGGGCCGAACAGCCCCAGCATTTT; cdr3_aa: CAISERGGQGAEQPQHF
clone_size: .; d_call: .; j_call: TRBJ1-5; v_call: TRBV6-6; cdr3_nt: TGTGCCAGCAGTTTGGAGTATAGCAATCAGCCCCAGCATTTT; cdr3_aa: CASSLEYSNQPQHF
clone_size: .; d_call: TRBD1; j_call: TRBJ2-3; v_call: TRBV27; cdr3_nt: TGTGCCAGCAGTTTCAGACAGGGTGGCACAGATACGCAGTATTTT; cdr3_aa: CASSFRQGGTDTQYF
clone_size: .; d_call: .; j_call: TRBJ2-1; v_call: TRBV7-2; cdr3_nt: TGTGCCAGCAGCTTAAGACTAGATGACAATGAGCAGTTCTTC; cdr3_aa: CASSLRLDDNEQFF
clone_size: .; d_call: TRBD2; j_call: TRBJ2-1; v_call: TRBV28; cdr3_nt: TGTGCCAGCTTCGGGACTAGCGAAAGAAATGAGCAGTTCTTC; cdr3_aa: CASFGTSERNEQFF
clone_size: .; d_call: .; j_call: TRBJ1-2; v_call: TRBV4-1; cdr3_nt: TGCGCCAGCAGCCAAATAACAGGAGACTATGGCTACACCTTC; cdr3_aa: CASSQITGDYGYTF
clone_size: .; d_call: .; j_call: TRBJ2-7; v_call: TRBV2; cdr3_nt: TGTGCCAGCAGTGAAAACATACCAGGGCAGTACTTC; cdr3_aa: CASSENIPGQYF
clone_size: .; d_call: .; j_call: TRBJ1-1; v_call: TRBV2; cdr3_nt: TGTGCCAGCAGTGAACAACCAGGGCTTGGCATGAACACTGAAGCTTTCTTT; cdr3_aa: CASSEQPGLGMNTEAFF
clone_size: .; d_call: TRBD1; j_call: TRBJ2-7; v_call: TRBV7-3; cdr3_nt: TGTGCCAGCAGCTGGGACAGACCACCCCATTACGGATGGTACTTC; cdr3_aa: CASSWDRPPHYGWYF
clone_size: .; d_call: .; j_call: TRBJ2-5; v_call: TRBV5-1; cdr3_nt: TGCGCCAGCAGCTTGGACCCCGTGGCGGGCCCCAGTGACTTC; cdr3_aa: CASSLDPVAGPSDF
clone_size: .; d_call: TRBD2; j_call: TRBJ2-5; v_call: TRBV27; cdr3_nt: TGTGCCAGCAGTTTACGGGGGGGCCGTGAAATTCAAGAGACCCAGTACTTC; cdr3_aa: CASSLRGGREIQETQYF
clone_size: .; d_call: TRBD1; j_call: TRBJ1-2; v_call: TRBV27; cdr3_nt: TGTGCCAGCAGTACCCCCGGGACAGGGTTTCGGGGCTACACCTTC; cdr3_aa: CASSTPGTGFRGYTF
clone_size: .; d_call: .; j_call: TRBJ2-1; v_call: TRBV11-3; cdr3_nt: TGTGCCAGCAGCTTAAGTGCGGATTACAATGAGCAGTTCTTC; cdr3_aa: CASSLSADYNEQFF
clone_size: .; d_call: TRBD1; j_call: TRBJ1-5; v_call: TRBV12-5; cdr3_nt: TGTGCTAGTGGACGGACAGGGAAGCAGCCCCAGCATTTT; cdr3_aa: CASGRTGKQPQHF